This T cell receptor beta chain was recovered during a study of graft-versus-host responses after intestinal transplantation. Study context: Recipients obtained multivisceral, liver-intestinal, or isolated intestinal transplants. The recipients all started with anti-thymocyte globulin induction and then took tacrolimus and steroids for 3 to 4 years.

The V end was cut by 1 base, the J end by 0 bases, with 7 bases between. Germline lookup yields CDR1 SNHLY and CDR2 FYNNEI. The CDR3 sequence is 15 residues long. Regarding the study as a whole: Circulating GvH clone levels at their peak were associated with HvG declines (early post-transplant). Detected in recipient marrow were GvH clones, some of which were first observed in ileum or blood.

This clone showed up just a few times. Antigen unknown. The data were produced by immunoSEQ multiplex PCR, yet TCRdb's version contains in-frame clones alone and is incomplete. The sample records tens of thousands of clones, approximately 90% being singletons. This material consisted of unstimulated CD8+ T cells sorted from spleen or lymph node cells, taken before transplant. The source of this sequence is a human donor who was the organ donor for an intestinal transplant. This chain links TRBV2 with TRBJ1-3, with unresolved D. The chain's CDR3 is CASSEGVLSGNTIYF. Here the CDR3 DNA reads TGTGCCAGCAGTGAAGGGGTACTCTCTGGAAACACCATATATTTT.